This T cell receptor (beta chain) was profiled in a study of cytomegalovirus exposure and HLA in healthy donors (TCRdb year 2017). With respect to the entire study: According to an earlier analysis of a few hundred of the donors, roughly 180 million T cells yielded some 110 million unique TCR beta sequences and less than 300 Gb of sequence data. An earlier analysis of 450 to 750 of the donors used high-throughput TCR beta sequencing to judge whether each TCR beta V gene segment behaved as functional or pseudogenic. Among a few hundred genotyped donors of the cohort, an average of about 240,000 unique TCR beta nucleotide sequences were sequenced per donor, 15% to 20% of them non-productive. The study was designed to test whether signatures of past pathogen exposure could be identified by cataloging public T cell receptors. To predict cytomegalovirus infection status, the study combined high-throughput TCR immunosequencing, statistical association of individual TCRs with disease status, and machine learning. Roughly 300 gigabases of sequencing data and 78 million or so unique TCR sequences were included in an early release covering over 600 HLA-typed donors. In addition to the first cohort of approximately 650 subjects, a separate validation cohort of approximately 110 different subjects was used. HLA typing included class I and class II loci at four-digit resolution. Alongside the repertoire data, information on donor age, sex, ethnicity and CMV serostatus was compiled. Four or five DR-DQ haplotypes were treated as single units for association and clustering because of strong linkage in the cohort. All discovery cohort repertoires had been generated on a single sequencing platform. Typing coverage varied by locus: about 620-630 donors for A, B, C, DRB1 and DQB1; approximately 560 for DQA1; more than 600 for DPA1; around 490 for DPB1. Using immunosequencing, the study profiled T cell repertoires from roughly 650 subjects and related those repertoires to cytomegalovirus serostatus. The later analysis used no new phenotypic data to find candidate immune exposures, relying instead on TCR beta sequences and their occurrence across donors. A later analysis re-analyzed previously published TCR beta repertoires from 550 to 700 donors and added high-resolution HLA genotyping to study TCR occurrence patterns. A later genetic analysis used genome-wide SNP genotypes for about 65% of the 666 donors, treating that subset as a discovery cohort. Of the 300 to 500 genotyped donors, 65% to 90% were placed in the genetic ancestry cluster associated with self-reported Caucasian donors.

About this clone itself: Its antigen target is currently unknown. The record has no base qualities; no much larger clone is one base away.

Libraries were built with the immunoSEQ multiplex PCR assay. For the multiplex PCR, a mixture combining 60 forward primers for TCR Vbeta segments and 13 reverse primers for TCR Jbeta segments was used. Amplification of the CDR3 region of rearranged TCR beta genes was performed with a multiplex PCR assay on genomic DNA. The amplified TCR beta libraries were sequenced on the Illumina HiSeq System as 87-base-pair reads. Processing in the source paper ran as follows. In a later analysis, tens of millions of unique TCR beta chains were counted across the approximately 640 repertoires, and roughly 11 million of these chains were shared by at least two donors. Raw reads were error-corrected and collapsed into unique sequences by a nearest-neighbor algorithm in which closely related sequences were merged to remove PCR and sequencing errors. Alignment of CDR3 sequences to IMGT reference sequences was used to assign V, D and J gene segments. Each retained sequence needed at least a six-nucleotide match to both a V gene segment and a J gene segment. Rearrangements were classified as productive when the CDR3 lacked stop codons and remained in frame with V and J, and all other rearrangements were classified as non-productive. CDR3 was defined according to IMGT convention as the region running from the second conserved V-encoded cysteine to the conserved J-encoded phenylalanine. Sequences without an unambiguous match to a single V gene segment were excluded from the earlier analysis of about 630 of the donors. In an earlier analysis of a few hundred of the donors, a V segment was called functional when productive rearrangements were above 56.7%, and segregating when the standard deviation between donors exceeded 5%. A statistical classification framework was built for diagnosing cytomegalovirus status from the catalog of TCR beta chain sequences. In a later analysis, TCR nucleotide sequences were compared against IMGT/GENE-DB human TR gene sequences so that V and J genes could be assigned. Using the TCRdist pipeline, a later analysis assigned CDR3 sequences along with most-parsimonious VDJ recombination scenarios. In a later analysis, each TCR beta chain was defined by its CDR3 amino acid sequence together with its V-gene family, and reads without a unique V-gene family were excluded. As a way to deal with suspected cross-contamination and a sequencing artifact, a later analysis dropped roughly 620 nucleotide sequences that were highly shared and had low generation probability. In a later analysis, a clonal expansion index for each public chain was calculated from normalized within-repertoire ranks of inferred template counts. Generation probabilities in a later analysis came from a VDJ recombination model fitted to out-of-frame rearrangements, and those results were checked against IGoR. Hypergeometric tests were used in a later analysis to score TCR-TCR, TCR-HLA and TCR-CMV co-occurrence, with a repertoire-size bias correction applied to the TCR pairs. A later analysis estimated false discovery rates by permuting HLA or CMV assignments 20 times. In a later analysis, co-occurring TCRs were grouped using DBSCAN, and TCRdist sequence similarity was added for clustering within HLA-allele-positive subsets. For co-occurrence clustering, repertoires with fewer than 30,000 or more than 120,000 public chains were excluded, along with roughly 5 repertoires with anomalous nucleotide sharing. Imported from immuneACCESS, the table was reduced by TCRdb to in-frame sequences with V and J called. These copies leave out some clones; in studies compared against another copy, an unresolved V gene accounts for under half, and the cause of the remainder is not known. The V and J calls and clone size were taken over from that table, and D and trimming were inferred from the DNA. Present in this sample are over 200,000 clones, around 70% of which were seen just once. 2% to 3% of the sample belongs to the ten largest clones.

The cohort consisted of more than 650 healthy bone marrow donors. Cohort members were all nominally healthy when sampled, although unrecorded immune exposures were likely present. The donor was CMV seropositive and was included in the group of 250 to 350 seropositive cohort members. Every donor gave a peripheral blood sample, and the peripheral blood mononuclear cells from that sample were used for TCR beta sequencing. The Qiagen DNeasy Blood Extraction Kit was used to extract genomic DNA from the blood cell samples. Results the study describes overall, beyond this receptor: Because the 87-base-pair reads could not distinguish some IMGT-functional V segments, including TRBV6-2 and TRBV6-3, those segments were excluded. In an earlier analysis of some 500 of the donors, most TCR beta V segments were observed in productive rearrangements about 87% or about 30% of the time, broadly matching IMGT annotations. In vitro tests confirmed that a few of the cytomegalovirus-associated TCR beta chains recognize cytomegalovirus antigens. In a later analysis, most CMV-associated TCR beta chains were found to appear HLA-restricted, with HLA associations seemingly driven largely by CMV exposure. A group of highly shared sequence variants was considered likely to be a technical artifact of the sequencing pipeline. Because counts were too low, 15 to 20 rarely observed V segments, including chromosome 9 orphons, were excluded from the earlier analysis of around 640 of the donors. A later analysis found that TCR association rates varied across HLA loci, with DRB1 alleles showing the most associated TCRs and HLA-C alleles the fewest. Several of the top co-occurrence clusters appeared to be linked to parvovirus B19, influenza, CMV and Epstein-Barr virus, according to a later analysis. Roughly uniform sequencing depth across donors was assumed in presence/absence analyses, although this assumption may not hold. HLA typing was unavailable for some donors at each locus, so association tests used only the typed subset. Immune exposure information for the cohort was limited to CMV serostatus. In a later genetic analysis, fewer N-insertions in productive TCRs were reported among donors in an Asian-associated ancestry cluster than the approximately 670-donor mean. A later analysis found that HLA-associated TCR beta chains were more clonally expanded and had lower generation probabilities than equally common non-associated chains. Linkage disequilibrium might explain the correlated functional status among segregating V segments, but an unknown experimental factor could not be excluded. Most TCR sequences were observed very rarely across donors, whereas some public TCRs were present in many individuals. The authors suggested that the approach could potentially be generalized to other disease states and immunological phenotypes. The study listed 150 to 200 TCR beta chains as associated with cytomegalovirus. A further reported finding was that TCR beta sequences accurately predicted the HLA-A and HLA-B alleles for most subjects in the first cohort. At a false discovery rate of 0.05, a later analysis linked around 17,000 TCR beta sequences to specific HLA alleles. Strong co-occurrence of HLA alleles, especially DR and DQ, made assigning TCR associations to individual alleles difficult. In both the original and validation cohorts, the classifier was reported to diagnose cytomegalovirus status with high specificity and sensitivity. This cohort had only TCR beta chains sequenced, and the lack of alpha or paired-chain data limited which features could be detected. An association between a missense DCLRE1C variant and V-gene and J-gene trimming of TCR beta chains was found in a later genetic analysis and replicated in an independent cohort.

CDR1 and CDR2 are read off the germline V gene as SGHRS and YFSETQ. The CDR3 runs 13 residues from the cysteine to the phenylalanine. Just the 39-base CDR3 DNA is kept, in frame starting at base 1. At the junction V is shortened by 3 bases and J by 10 bases; bases outside the gene matches: 8. Sequenced input: PBMCs. The clonotype originates from a man aged 40-50 years in good health and CMV-seropositive. Rearrangement joined TRBV5-1 to TRBJ2-3, with 7 bases aligning to TRBD2. The CDR3 sequence is CASSSTSSNPQYF. The base sequence is TGCGCCAGCAGCTCGACTAGCTCCAACCCGCAGTATTTT.